Sequencing of this T cell receptor beta chain was carried out in a study of blood T cells in healthy people across ages (dated by TCRdb to 2013 to 2016). Background for the entire study: Template switching captured roughly one uniquely barcoded TCR beta cDNA molecule per two T cells in model experiments. Two additional independent replicas of 1 million unique cDNA reads from the same blood draw were analyzed for two donors (one aged 18 to 30 and one aged 80 or older). Donors of different ages were randomly distributed across sequencing lanes to avoid experimental bias. The donors were split into four age groups: young (average around 15 years), middle-aged (nearly 40), aged (roughly 60) and long-lived (under 90). To track age-related changes in TCR beta repertoire diversity, the study relied on deep sequencing normalized with unique cDNA molecular identifiers. Broad study findings and their caveats: Compared with the aged group, the long-lived group had more naive CD4+ T cells, fewer expanded clones and increased TCR diversity, suggesting age selection. The percentage of naive T cells measured by flow cytometry correlated strongly with observed TCR beta diversity. Bulk unsorted PBMC profiling prevented conclusive comparison of naive and antigen-experienced compartments. The CMV infection status of donors was not known, potentially confounding age-related changes in expanded clonotypes. Estimates of total diversity from one million sequenced T cells were regarded as lower bounds and underestimates. Observed TCR beta diversity per million T cells fell roughly linearly with age, and a significant reduction was already apparent by age around 40.

The CDR3 runs 13 residues from the cysteine to the phenylalanine. Of all the DNA, just the CDR3 is kept, 39 bases in frame from base 1. Sequences DFQATT (CDR1) and SNEGSKA (CDR2) are obtained from the germline V gene (reference sequence). The junction shows trimming of 5 bases on V and 7 bases on J, and the gene matches do not reach 8 bases of it. Donors were under 40 systemically healthy Caucasian individuals from Russia aged roughly 6 to 100 years. Ten milliliters of peripheral blood were drawn from each donor into EDTA-treated Vacutainer tubes. Ficoll-Paque density-gradient centrifugation was used to isolate PBMCs, with at least 7 million obtained per sample. Total RNA, at least 5 micrograms per sample, was extracted from PBMCs with Trizol reagent. For every donor, an aliquot of PBMCs went through flow cytometry to measure the percentages of naive CD45RAhigh/CD27high T cells. In regard to this clonotype: The target of this receptor is not known. No much larger clone is present one base from it, and per-base qualities are unavailable.

The library was built by means of 5' RACE. Sequencer: Illumina HiSeq 2500. A second PCR of roughly 7 to 11 cycles was performed with a sample-barcoded 5' primer and a J-beta primer mix. Each TCR beta cDNA molecule received a unique molecular identifier from a template-switch 5' adaptor carrying 12 random nucleotides. Each sample yielded at least 3 million CDR3-containing paired-end reads. The Mint cDNA synthesis kit, primed by a TRBC-specific oligonucleotide, was used to synthesize first-strand cDNA from all RNA. All cDNA was treated with uracil-DNA glycosylase and then went through a first 18-cycle PCR with the universal primers M1SS and BC2_uni_R. The authors' analysis ran thus. Normalization of each sample was performed by random selection of 1 million high-quality reads, each carrying a distinct molecular identifier. Instead of being binned into consensus sequences, reads that shared molecular identifiers were thrown out. MiTCR, with a Q25 quality threshold and the strictest error-elimination algorithm, was used for CDR3 identification, clonotype clustering and error correction. A nonparametric unseen species model using Euler transformation provided a lower-bound estimate of total TCR beta diversity. TCRdb passed the public sequencing reads through fastp at Q25 and MiXCR, retaining productive beta sequences. Each record represents a unique CDR3 protein, reported with the most common genes and DNA among its rows. It is TCRdb's table, rather than the study itself, that gives the V and J calls and clone size. This sample is represented by approximately 600,000 distinct CDR3 sequences; around 54% of them were singletons. The top ten clonotypes cover over 30% of the sample.

The receptor was isolated from a man aged 55 to 70 in good health. The sequencing sample was made of blood. The chain joins TRBV20-1 to TRBJ1-2; 9 central nucleotides agree with TRBD1. The DNA is TGCAGTGCTCCACAGGGGGCTAAAGGTGGCTACACCTTC. Its protein is CSAPQGAKGGYTF.